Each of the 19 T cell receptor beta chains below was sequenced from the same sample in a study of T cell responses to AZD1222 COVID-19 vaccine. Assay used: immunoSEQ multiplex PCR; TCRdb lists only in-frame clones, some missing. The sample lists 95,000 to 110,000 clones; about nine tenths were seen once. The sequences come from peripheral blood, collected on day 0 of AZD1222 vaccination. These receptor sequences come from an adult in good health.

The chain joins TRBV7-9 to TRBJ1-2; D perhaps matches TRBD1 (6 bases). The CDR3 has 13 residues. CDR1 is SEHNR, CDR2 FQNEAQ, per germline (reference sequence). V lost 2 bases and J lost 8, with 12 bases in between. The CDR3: CASSLIGGSGYTF. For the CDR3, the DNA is TGTGCCAGCAGCTTAATCGGGGGCTCAGGCTACACCTTC.

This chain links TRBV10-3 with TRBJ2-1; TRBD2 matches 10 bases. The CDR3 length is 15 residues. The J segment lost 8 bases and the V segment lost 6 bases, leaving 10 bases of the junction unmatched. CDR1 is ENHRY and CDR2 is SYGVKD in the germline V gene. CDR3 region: CAISPGLAEGDEQFF. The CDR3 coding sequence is TGTGCCATCAGCCCAGGACTAGCGGAGGGGGATGAGCAGTTCTTC.

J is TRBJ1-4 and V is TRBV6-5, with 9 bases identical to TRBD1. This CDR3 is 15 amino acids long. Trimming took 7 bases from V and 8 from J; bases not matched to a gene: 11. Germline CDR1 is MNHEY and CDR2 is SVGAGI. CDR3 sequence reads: CASTTTGTGREKLFF. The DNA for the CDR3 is TGTGCCAGCACCACAACCGGGACAGGGAGGGAAAAACTGTTTTTT.

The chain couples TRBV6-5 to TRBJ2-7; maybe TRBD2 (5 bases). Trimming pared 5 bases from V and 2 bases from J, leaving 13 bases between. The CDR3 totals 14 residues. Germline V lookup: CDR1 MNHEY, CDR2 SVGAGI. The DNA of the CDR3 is TGTGCCAGCAGTCCGCAGGACGGGGCCTACGAGCAGTACTTC. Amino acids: CASSPQDGAYEQYF.

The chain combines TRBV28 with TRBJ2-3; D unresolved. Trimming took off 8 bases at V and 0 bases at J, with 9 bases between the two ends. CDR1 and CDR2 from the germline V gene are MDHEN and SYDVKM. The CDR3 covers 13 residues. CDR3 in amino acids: CASRVPSTDTQYF. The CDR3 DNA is TGTGCCAGCCGGGTTCCTAGCACAGATACGCAGTATTTT.

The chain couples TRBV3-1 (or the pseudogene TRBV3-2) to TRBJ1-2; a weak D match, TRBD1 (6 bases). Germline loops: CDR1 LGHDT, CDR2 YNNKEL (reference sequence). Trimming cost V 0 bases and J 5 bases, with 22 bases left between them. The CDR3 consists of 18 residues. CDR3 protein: CASSQDGYSRAGEYGYTF. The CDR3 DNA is TGTGCCAGCAGCCAAGATGGTTACAGTCGGGCAGGGGAGTATGGCTACACCTTC.

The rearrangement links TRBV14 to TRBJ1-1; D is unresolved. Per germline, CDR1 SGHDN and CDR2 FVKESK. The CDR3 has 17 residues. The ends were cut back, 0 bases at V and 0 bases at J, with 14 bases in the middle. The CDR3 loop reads CASSQEKAALMNTEAFF. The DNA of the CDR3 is TGTGCCAGCAGCCAAGAAAAAGCAGCACTTATGAACACTGAAGCTTTCTTT.

The CDR3 sequence is CASSPGGGRRREKLFF. In nucleotides, the CDR3 is TGTGCCAGTAGTCCCGGAGGGGGGCGAAGGAGGGAAAAACTGTTTTTT. This chain joins TRBV19 and TRBJ1-4, with D possibly being TRBD1 (6 bases). Germline lookup yields CDR1 LNHDA and CDR2 SQIVND (reference sequence). The CDR3 runs to 16 residues. The V end lost 5 bases, the J end lost 8 bases, and 21 bases lay between the germline ends.

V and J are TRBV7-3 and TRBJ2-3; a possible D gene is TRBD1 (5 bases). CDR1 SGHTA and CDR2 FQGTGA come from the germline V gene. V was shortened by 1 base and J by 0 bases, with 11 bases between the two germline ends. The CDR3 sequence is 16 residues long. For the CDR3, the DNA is TGTGCCAGCAGCTTAAGGGCAGGGCTTAGCACAGATACGCAGTATTTT. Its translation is CASSLRAGLSTDTQYF. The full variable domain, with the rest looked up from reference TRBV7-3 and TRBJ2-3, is GAGVSQTPSNKVTEKGKYVELRCDPISGHTALYWYRQSLGQGPEFLIYFQGTGAADDSGLPNDRFFAVRPEGSVSTLKIQRTERGDSAVYLCASSLRAGLSTDTQYFGPGTRLTVL.

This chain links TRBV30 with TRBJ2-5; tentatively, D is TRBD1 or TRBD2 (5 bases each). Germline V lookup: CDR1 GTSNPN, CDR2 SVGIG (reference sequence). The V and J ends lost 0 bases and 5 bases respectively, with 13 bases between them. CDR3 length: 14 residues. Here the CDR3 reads CAWSVPRELETQYF. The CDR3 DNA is TGTGCCTGGAGTGTACCCAGGGAGTTGGAGACCCAGTACTTC.

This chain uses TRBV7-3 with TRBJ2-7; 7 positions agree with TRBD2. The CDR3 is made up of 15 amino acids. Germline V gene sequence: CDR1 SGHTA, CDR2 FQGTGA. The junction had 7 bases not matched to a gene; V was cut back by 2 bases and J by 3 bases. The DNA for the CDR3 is TGTGCCAGCAGCTTATTAGGCGGGAGTGGCTACGAGCAGTACTTC. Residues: CASSLLGGSGYEQYF.

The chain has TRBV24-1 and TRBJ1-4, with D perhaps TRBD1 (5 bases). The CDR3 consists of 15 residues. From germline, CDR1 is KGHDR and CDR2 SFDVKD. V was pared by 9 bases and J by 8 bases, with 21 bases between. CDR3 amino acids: CATGGTAQYGEKLFF. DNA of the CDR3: TGTGCCACCGGTGGGACCGCCCAATACGGGGAAAAACTGTTTTTT.

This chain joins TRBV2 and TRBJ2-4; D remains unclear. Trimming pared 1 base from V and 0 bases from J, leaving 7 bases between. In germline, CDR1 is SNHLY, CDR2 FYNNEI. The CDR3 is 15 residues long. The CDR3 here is CASSEGVIAKNIQYF. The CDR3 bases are TGTGCCAGCAGTGAAGGAGTTATAGCCAAAAACATTCAGTACTTC.

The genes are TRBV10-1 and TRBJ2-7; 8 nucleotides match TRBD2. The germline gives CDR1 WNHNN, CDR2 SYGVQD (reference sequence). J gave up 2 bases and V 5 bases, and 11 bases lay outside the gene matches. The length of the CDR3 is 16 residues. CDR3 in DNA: TGCGCCAGCAGTTCCCGGGGGGGGACAATAGCCTACGAGCAGTACTTC. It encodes CASSSRGGTIAYEQYF.

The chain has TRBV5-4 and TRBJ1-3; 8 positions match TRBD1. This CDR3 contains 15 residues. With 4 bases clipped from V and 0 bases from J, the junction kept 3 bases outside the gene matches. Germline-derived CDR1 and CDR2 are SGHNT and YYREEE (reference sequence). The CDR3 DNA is TGTGCCAGCAGCGCAGACAGGGGCTCTGGAAACACCATATATTTT. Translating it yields CASSADRGSGNTIYF.

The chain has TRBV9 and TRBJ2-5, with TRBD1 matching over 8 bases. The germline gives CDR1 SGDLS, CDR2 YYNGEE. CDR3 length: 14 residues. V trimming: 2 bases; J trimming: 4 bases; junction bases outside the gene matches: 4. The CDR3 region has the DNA TGTGCCAGCAGCGTCACAGGGGGAGGAGAGACCCAGTACTTC. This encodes CASSVTGGGETQYF.

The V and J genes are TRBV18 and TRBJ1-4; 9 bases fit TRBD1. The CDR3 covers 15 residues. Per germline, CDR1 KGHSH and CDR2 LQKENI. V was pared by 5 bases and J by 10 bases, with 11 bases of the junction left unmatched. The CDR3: CASSMGQGSEVKLFF. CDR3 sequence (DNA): TGTGCCAGCTCAATGGGACAGGGTTCGGAGGTAAAACTGTTTTTT.

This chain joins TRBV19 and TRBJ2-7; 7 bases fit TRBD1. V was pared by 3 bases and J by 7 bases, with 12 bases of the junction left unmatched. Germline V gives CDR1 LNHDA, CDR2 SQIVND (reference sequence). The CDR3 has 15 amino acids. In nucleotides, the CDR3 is TGTGCCAGTAGTATGCCCTCCGGGACAGTGGGGGAGCAGTACTTC. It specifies CASSMPSGTVGEQYF.

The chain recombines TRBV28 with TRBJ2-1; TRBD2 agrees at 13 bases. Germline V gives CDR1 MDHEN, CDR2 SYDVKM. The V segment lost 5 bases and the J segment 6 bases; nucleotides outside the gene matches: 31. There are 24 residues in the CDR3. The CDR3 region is CASSQISRAPRTSGRGSVLNEQFF. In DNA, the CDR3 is TGTGCCAGCAGTCAAATTTCCCGGGCCCCGAGGACTAGCGGGAGAGGTTCCGTTCTCAATGAGCAGTTCTTC.